The 29 T cell receptor beta chains below all came from one sample that was sequenced in a study of monozygotic twins with inflammatory bowel disease (dated by TCRdb to the late 2010s). The library relied on 5' RACE. The sequencing machine was an Illumina HiSeq 2500. Once TCRdb had reprocessed the reads, it stored one entry per CDR3 protein sequence and supplied no DNA. The sample table gives more than 85,000 distinct CDR3 sequences. The ten largest account for roughly an eighth of the sample. The material sequenced was blood. Receptors originate from a human donor with ulcerative colitis or Crohn's disease, or a healthy co-twin of an affected twin (not recorded which).

The V gene is TRBV23-1, the J gene TRBJ2-7; TCRdb's D gene call, TRBD1, goes unchecked for lack of DNA. TRBV23-1 is classed as an ORF, of uncertain function. There are 15 residues in the CDR3. This CDR3 is CASSLPRAFSYEQYF.

V and J are TRBV5-1 and TRBJ2-3; TCRdb lists TRBD2, though no DNA is available to test this call. Germline V gives CDR1 SGHRS, CDR2 YFSETQ. The CDR3 has 14 amino acids. CDR3 in amino acids: CASSSAGLTDTQYF.

This sequence joins TRBV5-6 and TRBJ2-5; the D call from TCRdb, TRBD2, cannot be confirmed without DNA. Germline CDR1 is SGHDT and CDR2 is YYEEEE. This CDR3 has 16 residues. CDR3 region: CASSHHRLAGGETQYF.

This rearrangement joins TRBV28 to TRBJ2-7. This CDR3 is built from 15 residues. The germline CDR1 and CDR2 sequences are MDHEN and SYDVKM. The CDR3 loop reads CASSFGGQVLHEQYF.

The rearrangement uses TRBV20-1 and TRBJ2-1; as DNA is missing, the TRBD1 call by TCRdb cannot be tested. The CDR3 has 14 residues. CDR1 is DFQATT and CDR2 is SNEGSKA in the germline V gene (reference sequence). The CDR3 region is CSAPDGSSYNEQFF.

The chain is built from TRBV5-1 and TRBJ1-1; TCRdb returns TRBD1, unconfirmable since there is no DNA. Germline CDR1 SGHRS, CDR2 YFSETQ. This CDR3 has 16 residues. Here the CDR3 reads CASSLVPPIMNTEAFF.

CDR3 amino acids: CASSLPRVGVNTEAFF. V and J are TRBV12-3 or TRBV12-4 and TRBJ1-1. The CDR3 loop spans 16 amino acids.

The rearrangement uses TRBV5-1 and TRBJ2-2; the D call from TCRdb, TRBD2, cannot be confirmed without DNA. This CDR3 spans 13 amino acids. Germline V gene lookup returns CDR1 SGHRS and CDR2 YFSETQ. This CDR3 is CASTLAGTGELFF.

The chain combines TRBV5-5 with TRBJ2-2. The CDR3 length is 14 residues. Germline CDR1 SGHKS, CDR2 YYEKEE (reference sequence). The CDR3 reads CASSLAGSHGELFF. Combining the CDR3 with reference TRBV5-5 and TRBJ2-2 gives the whole variable domain DAGVTQSPTHLIKTRGQQVTLRCSPISGHKSVSWYQQVLGQGPQFIFQYYEKEERGRGNFPDRFSARQFPNYSSELNVNALLLGDSALYLCASSLAGSHGELFFGEGSRLTVL.

The rearrangement joins TRBV24-1 to TRBJ2-3; TCRdb gives TRBD1 as the D gene, but with no DNA this cannot be confirmed. Germline CDR1 reads KGHDR; CDR2 reads SFDVKD. The CDR3 is 14 residues long. The CDR3 loop is CATSDTGEEDTQYF.

The chain couples TRBV7-6 to TRBJ2-2; the D call from TCRdb, TRBD1, cannot be confirmed without DNA. Germline lookup yields CDR1 SGHVS and CDR2 FNYEAQ. CDR3 length: 16 amino acids. This CDR3 is CAVSLPPDSLTGELFF.

The chain uses TRBV27 and TRBJ2-3; TCRdb returns TRBD2, unconfirmable since there is no DNA. Germline CDR1 is MNHEY and CDR2 is SMNVEV (reference sequence). This CDR3 region has 16 residues. This chain's CDR3 is CASSSALAGGTDTQYF.

This chain connects TRBV3-1 to TRBJ2-5. The germline V gene has CDR1 LGHDT and CDR2 YNNKEL (reference sequence). The CDR3 is 12 amino acids. CDR3: CASSRNEETQYF.

The rearrangement uses TRBV29-1 and TRBJ2-5; the D gene TCRdb calls, TRBD1, cannot be checked with no DNA. This CDR3 region has 16 residues. From germline, CDR1 is SQVTM and CDR2 ANQGSEA. The CDR3 here is CSVVGREGARQETQYF.

This chain joins TRBV6-1 and TRBJ1-1; TCRdb lists TRBD1, though no DNA is available to test this call. CDR3 size: 15 residues. Germline CDR1 and CDR2: MNHNS and SASEGT. The CDR3 sequence: CASSAYHKGDTEAFF.

This sequence joins TRBV11-2 and TRBJ1-3; the D call of TRBD1 rests on TCRdb alone, since no DNA is present to check it. The CDR3 runs to 19 residues. The germline V gene encodes CDR1 SGHAT and CDR2 FQNNGV. CDR3 amino acids: CASSLQGARHGVSGNTIYF.

The chain has TRBV20-1 and TRBJ1-1; TCRdb proposes TRBD1, but this gene call is untestable without DNA. The CDR3 covers 13 residues. Germline lookup yields CDR1 DFQATT and CDR2 SNEGSKA (reference sequence). CDR3 in amino acids: CSASSGIRTEAFF.

V is TRBV5-1 and J is TRBJ1-5. CDR3 length: 16 amino acids. The germline gives CDR1 SGHRS, CDR2 YFSETQ. Here the CDR3 reads CASSFGVQDGNQPQHF.

The chain employs TRBV20-1 and TRBJ2-5; checking the TCRdb D call of TRBD2 is not possible without DNA. The CDR3 has 14 residues. Germline CDR1 reads DFQATT; CDR2 reads SNEGSKA (reference sequence). The CDR3 reads CSAQRASGEETQYF.

The chain joins TRBV5-4 to TRBJ1-4; the TCRdb call, TRBD1, lacks DNA for checking. The length of the CDR3 is 14 residues. Germline V CDR1 and CDR2: SGHNT, YYREEE (reference sequence). The chain's CDR3 is CASRPGQGSEKLFF.

V and J are TRBV7-2 and TRBJ2-3. Germline V gene data show CDR1 as SGHTA and CDR2 as FQGNSA. The CDR3 is 14 amino acids. The CDR3: CASSFSWSTDTQYF.

This chain connects TRBV7-2 to TRBJ1-6. The CDR3 is 17 amino acids. CDR1 and CDR2 from the germline V gene are SGHTA and FQGNSA. The CDR3 spells CASSLGYGSSYNSPLHF.

The CDR3 sequence: CSAIMYGVSYEQYF. V is TRBV20-1 and J is TRBJ2-7. Germline V CDR1 and CDR2: DFQATT, SNEGSKA (reference sequence). The length of the CDR3 is 14 residues.

The chain uses TRBV28 and TRBJ1-5. CDR3 length: 14 residues. Germline CDR1 is MDHEN and CDR2 is SYDVKM. The CDR3 loop reads CASSLTGSGQPQHF.

CDR3 residues: CSVGMNTEAFF. This chain connects TRBV29-1 to TRBJ1-1. Germline lookup yields CDR1 SQVTM and CDR2 ANQGSEA. The CDR3 loop spans 11 amino acids.

The chain recombines TRBV18 with TRBJ1-1. The CDR3 is made up of 13 amino acids. Germline assignment: CDR1 KGHSH and CDR2 LQKENI. This CDR3 reads CASSPPRLTEAFF.

V gene TRBV12-3 or TRBV12-4 combines with J gene TRBJ1-5; as DNA is missing, the TRBD1 call by TCRdb cannot be tested. The CDR3 has 18 residues. CDR3 region: CASSLRHRGINPSQPQHF.

The chain's CDR3 is CASSFMNGYTF. The rearrangement uses TRBV12-3 or TRBV12-4 and TRBJ1-2. The CDR3 totals 11 residues.

The J gene is TRBJ2-5, the V gene TRBV27; TCRdb's assignment of TRBD2 cannot be checked, as there is no DNA. CDR1 and CDR2 from the germline V gene are MNHEY and SMNVEV (reference sequence). CDR3 size: 14 residues. CDR3 residues: CASSKFGGRETQYF.